In its sample, the clone carrying this T cell receptor beta chain was seen a few times. Its antigen remains unidentified. Time point denoted: blood 4 weeks post-SBRT, at nephrectomy. Treatment noted: 15 Gy SBRT to primary tumor, nephrectomy 4 weeks later. These data are taken from a study of radiation and T cells in renal cell carcinoma. Study findings and constraints: Top tumor clonotypes rose in blood 2 weeks post-radiation, then contracted.

V was clipped by 2 bases and J by 6 bases; unmatched bases: 6. Germline CDR1 reads SQVTM; CDR2 reads ANQGSEA. The CDR3 loop spans 13 amino acids. The protocol was immunoSEQ multiplex PCR, while the TCRdb copy is restricted to in-frame clones and leaves out a portion. The data show 60,000 or so clones, around 80% seen once. V usage is TRBV29-1 and J usage is TRBJ1-2, with 7 bases matching TRBD1. The source of this sequence is a man aged 55 to 69 with renal cell carcinoma. Sequencing was performed on blood, taken from a patient whose treatment included radiotherapy and nephrectomy. The chain's CDR3 is CSVEHRQGHGYTF. DNA of the CDR3: TGCAGCGTTGAACATAGACAGGGACATGGCTACACCTTC.